Shown below are 20 T cell receptor beta chains from a single sample sequenced in a study of patients and donors after allogeneic stem cell transplantation. TCRdb analysed the RT-PCR reads with MiXCR anew, one entry per CDR3 protein. The sample consists of some 960,000 distinct CDR3 sequences, around 17% of them appearing once. Input material: blood, either unsorted or a sorted T cell fraction (not recorded which). The receptors were gathered from a human donor who was either an allogeneic HSCT recipient or a stem cell or donor lymphocyte infusion donor (not recorded which). It is not recorded whose cells these are; they may come from a transplant donor.

This clonotype was observed a few times. V is TRBV11-1 and J is TRBJ2-1; possibly TRBD1 or TRBD2 for D (5 bases each). CDR1 is SGHAT and CDR2 is FQDESV in the germline V gene (reference sequence). V gave up 6 bases and J gave up 3 bases, with 9 bases separating them. The CDR3 totals 13 residues. CDR3 sequence reads: CASRGENYNEQFF. The CDR3 region has the DNA TGTGCCAGCAGAGGGGAGAACTACAATGAGCAGTTCTTC.

The chain uses TRBV9 and TRBJ2-1, with 7 bases that match TRBD2. Germline V CDR1 and CDR2: SGDLS, YYNGEE. The CDR3 consists of 13 residues. With 0 bases clipped from V and 10 bases from J, the junction kept 4 bases outside the gene matches. CDR3 loop: CASSVVSRGEQFF. The CDR3 nucleotides are TGTGCCAGCAGCGTAGTATCGCGGGGGGAGCAGTTCTTC. Full variable domain (remainder filled in from reference TRBV9 and TRBJ2-1): DSGVTQTPKHLITATGQRVTLRCSPRSGDLSVYWYQQSLDQGLQFLIQYYNGEERAKGNILERFSAQQFPDLHSELNLSSLELGDSALYFCASSVVSRGEQFFGPGTRLTVL.

This clonotype was recorded a few times. This chain joins TRBV12-3 or TRBV12-4 and TRBJ1-5, with TRBD1 matching 7 bases. Unmatched junction bases numbered 9, after V lost 5 bases and J lost 5 bases. The CDR3 runs 15 residues. DNA for the CDR3: TGTGCCAGCAGTGACCGGGACAGAGGGTATCAGCCCCAGCATTTT. It codes for CASSDRDRGYQPQHF.

The rearrangement joins TRBV6-2 or TRBV6-3 to TRBJ1-1; D ambiguous. Trimming took 0 bases from V and 6 from J, leaving 8 bases between them. This CDR3 has 13 residues. The germline CDR1 and CDR2 sequences are MNHEY and SVGEGT. CDR3 DNA: TGTGCCAGCAGTTACTCTCGCTCCTCTGAAGCTTTCTTT. As protein: CASSYSRSSEAFF.

The chain uses TRBV6-1 and TRBJ1-5; D is undetermined. Germline values: CDR1 MNHNS, CDR2 SASEGT. The length of the CDR3 is 15 residues. The germline V and J ends were trimmed by 6 bases and 2 bases, with 14 bases remaining between them. The CDR3 spells CASSRGGLGNQPQHF. In nucleotides, the CDR3 is TGTGCCAGCAGCCGCGGCGGACTTGGCAATCAGCCCCAGCATTTT.

This clonotype was observed a handful of times. The chain is built from TRBV20-1 and TRBJ2-5; 9 nucleotides agree with TRBD2. Trimming at V came to 3 bases and at J to 4 bases, leaving 6 bases not matched to a gene. Germline V lookup: CDR1 DFQATT, CDR2 SNEGSKA (reference sequence). The CDR3 has 14 residues. CDR3 sequence reads: CSASPLAGVETQYF. The CDR3 DNA reads TGCAGTGCTAGTCCCTTAGCGGGAGTAGAGACCCAGTACTTC.

This clonotype was found a few times. The chain employs TRBV11-2 and TRBJ2-3; D unresolved. In germline, CDR1 is SGHAT, CDR2 FQNNGV. The CDR3 sequence is 15 residues long. Trimming removed 0 bases at V and 5 bases at J, with 12 bases between. The CDR3 sequence is CASSLDGSSLDTQYF. The DNA for the CDR3 is TGTGCCAGCAGCTTAGACGGCTCCTCCTTAGATACGCAGTATTTT. Supplemented by reference TRBV11-2 and TRBJ2-3, the full variable domain reads EAGVAQSPRYKIIEKRQSVAFWCNPISGHATLYWYQQILGQGPKLLIQFQNNGVVDDSQLPKDRFSAERLKGVDSTLKIQPAKLEDSAVYLCASSLDGSSLDTQYFGPGTRLTVL.

DNA for the CDR3: TGTGCCAGCAGCTTTGTAACAGGGAACACTGAAGCTTTCTTT. Protein product: CASSFVTGNTEAFF. The chain links TRBV5-6 to TRBJ1-1; a possible D gene is TRBD1 (5 bases). The CDR3 covers 14 residues. V lost 2 bases, J lost 1 base, and 9 bases lay in between. The germline CDR1 and CDR2 sequences are SGHDT and YYEEEE.

V is TRBV3-1 and J is TRBJ1-1; D is ambiguous. CDR1 and CDR2 (germline): LGHDT, YNNKEL (reference sequence). This CDR3 has 15 amino acids. Trimming stripped 3 bases from V and 0 bases from J, with 11 bases between. DNA of the CDR3: TGTGCCAGCAGCCAGGCAGTTAATTTGAACACTGAAGCTTTCTTT. Its protein product is CASSQAVNLNTEAFF. Filled out from reference TRBV3-1 and TRBJ1-1, the complete variable domain reads DTAVSQTPKYLVTQMGNDKSIKCEQNLGHDTMYWYKQDSKKFLKIMFSYNNKELIINETVPNRFSPKSPDKAHLNLHINSLELGDSAVYFCASSQAVNLNTEAFFGQGTRLTVV.

This clonotype was counted many times. The genes are TRBV12-3 or TRBV12-4 and TRBJ1-5; 9 bases line up with TRBD1. The CDR3 totals 14 residues. V lost 7 bases, J lost 2 bases, and 3 bases stayed unmatched. Here the CDR3 reads CASIRTGGNQPQHF. The CDR3 DNA reads as TGTGCCAGCATTAGGACAGGGGGCAATCAGCCCCAGCATTTT.

This clonotype was detected a few times. The genes are TRBV7-2 and TRBJ2-3, with D tentatively TRBD2 (5 bases). Per germline, CDR1 SGHTA and CDR2 FQGNSA. V was clipped by 5 bases and J by 2 bases, with 14 bases between them. The CDR3 spans 15 residues. CDR3: CASSQWPGNTDTQYF. The CDR3 DNA reads as TGTGCCAGCAGCCAATGGCCGGGAAACACAGATACGCAGTATTTT.

The chain carries TRBV5-1 and TRBJ2-1; 13 nucleotides align to TRBD2. The CDR3 is made up of 19 amino acids. Germline lookup yields CDR1 SGHRS and CDR2 YFSETQ. J lost 4 bases, V lost 2 bases, and 12 bases had no gene match. CDR3 in DNA: TGCGCCAGCAGCTTACGATCCGGGACTAGCGGGGCAACATACAATGAGCAGTTCTTC. Amino acids: CASSLRSGTSGATYNEQFF. The variable domain in full, completed from reference TRBV5-1 and TRBJ2-1, reads KAGVTQTPRYLIKTRGQQVTLSCSPISGHRSVSWYQQTPGQGLQFLFEYFSETQRNKGNFPGRFSGRQFSNSRSEMNVSTLELGDSALYLCASSLRSGTSGATYNEQFFGPGTRLTVL.

The J gene is TRBJ2-7, the V gene TRBV12-3 or TRBV12-4, with TRBD2 identical over 7 bases. CDR3 length: 16 residues. Trimming took 5 bases from V and 9 from J; bases not matched to a gene: 19. In DNA, the CDR3 is TGTGCCAGCAGTAAGGGGCCCGGCGGGGGAAATAGCGGGCAGTACTTC. Its protein is CASSKGPGGGNSGQYF.

The rearrangement uses TRBV27 and TRBJ2-6, with no clear D. This CDR3 is 17 amino acids long. Trimming cost V 4 bases and J 0 bases, with 13 bases left between them. CDR1 is MNHEY and CDR2 is SMNVEV in the germline V gene (reference sequence). CDR3 residues: CASSSWEDISGANVLTF. The CDR3 DNA is TGTGCCAGCAGTTCCTGGGAAGATATCTCTGGGGCCAACGTCCTGACTTTC. The full variable domain, rest sourced from reference TRBV27 and TRBJ2-6, is EAQVTQNPRYLITVTGKKLTVTCSQNMNHEYMSWYRQDPGLGLRQIYYSMNVEVTDKGDVPEGYKVSRKEKRNFPLILESPSPNQTSLYFCASSSWEDISGANVLTFGAGSRLTVL.

This clonotype was counted between two and nine times. This chain uses TRBV5-1 with TRBJ1-1, with D possibly matching TRBD1 (5 bases). The CDR3 is 14 residues long. Trimming removed 5 bases from V and 1 base from J, with 12 bases in between. Germline CDR1 reads SGHRS; CDR2 reads YFSETQ. The CDR3 here is CASRPRGANTEAFF. The CDR3, as DNA: TGCGCCAGCAGGCCAAGGGGTGCGAACACTGAAGCTTTCTTT.

This clonotype was observed once. The V and J genes are TRBV18 and TRBJ2-2, with TRBD1 matching 8 bases. This CDR3 contains 15 residues. V gave up 3 bases and J gave up 2 bases; unmatched junction bases: 2. Germline loops: CDR1 KGHSH, CDR2 LQKENI. CDR3 residues: CASSPPGGNTGELFF. In DNA form, the CDR3 reads TGTGCCAGCTCACCTCCAGGGGGCAACACCGGGGAGCTGTTTTTT.

The chain links TRBV7-3 to TRBJ2-5; D call uncertain. Germline CDR1 is SGHTA and CDR2 is FQGTGA. Trimming took off 4 bases at V and 5 bases at J, with 11 bases between the two ends. The CDR3 is 13 residues long. The CDR3 sequence: CASSSSVGETQYF. In nucleotides, the CDR3 is TGTGCCAGCAGCTCTTCAGTGGGCGAGACCCAGTACTTC.

This clonotype was seen repeatedly, ten times or more. The genes are TRBV11-2 and TRBJ2-2; 11 nucleotides line up with TRBD2. V was pared by 1 base and J by 1 base, with 5 bases of the junction left unmatched. CDR1 is SGHAT, CDR2 FQNNGV, per germline. The CDR3 spans 18 residues. The CDR3 region has the DNA TGTGCCAGCAGCTTAGGTCTAGCGGGGGGACGGAACACCGGGGAGCTGTTTTTT. Amino acids: CASSLGLAGGRNTGELFF.

This clonotype was picked up a small number of times. V usage is TRBV12-3 or TRBV12-4 and J usage is TRBJ1-2; the match to TRBD1 covers 12 bases. The CDR3 runs 17 residues. Unmatched junction bases numbered 15, after V lost 6 bases and J lost 7 bases. CDR3 bases: TGTGCCAGCAGGGCATTTTTGCCGGGACAGGGGGCGGGTGGCTACACCTTC. Its translation is CASRAFLPGQGAGGYTF.

This clonotype was observed a few times. The chain combines TRBV7-2 with TRBJ1-3, with 7 bases aligning to TRBD1. J lost 0 bases, V lost 5 bases, and 10 bases had no gene match. The CDR3 covers 17 residues. Germline CDR1 and CDR2: SGHTA and FQGNSA. The CDR3 loop reads CASSPVPTGFSGNTIYF. CDR3 DNA sequence: TGTGCCAGCAGCCCCGTCCCGACAGGGTTCTCTGGAAACACCATATATTTT. Supplemented by reference TRBV7-2 and TRBJ1-3, the full variable domain reads GAGVSQSPSNKVTEKGKDVELRCDPISGHTALYWYRQSLGQGLEFLIYFQGNSAPDKSGLPSDRFSAERTGGSVSTLTIQRTQQEDSAVYLCASSPVPTGFSGNTIYFGEGSWLTVV.